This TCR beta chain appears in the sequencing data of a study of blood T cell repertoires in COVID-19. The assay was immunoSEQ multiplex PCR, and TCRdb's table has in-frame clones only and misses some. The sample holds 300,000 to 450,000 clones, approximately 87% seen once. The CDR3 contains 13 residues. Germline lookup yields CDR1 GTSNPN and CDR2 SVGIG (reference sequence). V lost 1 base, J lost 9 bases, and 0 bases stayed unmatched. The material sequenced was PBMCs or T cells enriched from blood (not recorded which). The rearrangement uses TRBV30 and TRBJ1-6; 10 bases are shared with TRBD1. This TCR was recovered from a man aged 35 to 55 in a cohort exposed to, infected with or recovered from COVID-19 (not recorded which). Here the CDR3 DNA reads TGTGCCTGGAGTGGGGACAGGGGTTCACCCCTCCACTTT. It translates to CAWSGDRGSPLHF.